This T cell receptor (beta chain) was retrieved from a study of T cell changes during pregnancy in multiple sclerosis. Using immunoSEQ multiplex PCR, the repertoire was profiled, and TCRdb retains in-frame clones only, with some absent. The sample contains about 36,000 clones, roughly 91% of which appear only once. CDR1 SEHNR and CDR2 FQNEAQ come from the germline V gene (reference sequence). V gave up 1 base and J gave up 2 bases, with 9 bases separating them. The CDR3 contains 14 residues. The chain recombines TRBV7-9 with TRBJ2-7; D is unresolved. Sequences were derived from CD8+ T cells from peripheral blood mononuclear cells, sampled in the third trimester of pregnancy. This receptor was taken from a female donor with multiple sclerosis, enrolled in a pregnancy study. This CDR3 is CASSLGLWPYEQYF. CDR3 DNA: TGTGCCAGCAGCTTAGGGTTGTGGCCCTACGAGCAGTACTTC.